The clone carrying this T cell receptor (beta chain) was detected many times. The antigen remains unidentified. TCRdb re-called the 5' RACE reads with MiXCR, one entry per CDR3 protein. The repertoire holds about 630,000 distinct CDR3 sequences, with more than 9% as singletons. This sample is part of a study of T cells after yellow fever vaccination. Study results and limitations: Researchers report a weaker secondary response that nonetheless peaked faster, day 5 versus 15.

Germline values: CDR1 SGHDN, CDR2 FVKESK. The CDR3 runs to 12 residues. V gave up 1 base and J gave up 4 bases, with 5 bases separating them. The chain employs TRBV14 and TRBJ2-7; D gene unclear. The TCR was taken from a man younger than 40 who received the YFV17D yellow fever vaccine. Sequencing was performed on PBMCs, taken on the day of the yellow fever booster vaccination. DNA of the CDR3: TGTGCCAGCAGCCAAGTTGGGTACGAGCAGTACTTC. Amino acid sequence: CASSQVGYEQYF.